This entry lists 3 T cell receptor beta chains sequenced from one sample in a study of breast tumors, draining lymph nodes, adjacent tissues. TCRdb independently ran MiXCR on the multiplex PCR reads; one entry per CDR3 protein. The sample lists approximately 210,000 distinct CDR3 sequences; 30% to 35% were seen once. Samples came from axillary lymph nodes draining the breast cancer. Sequenced input: axillary lymph node tissue. These receptors all come from a female donor with breast cancer. Some clones in this sample may be carry-over from other donors' samples.

This clonotype came up a few times. The chain is built from TRBV11-1 and TRBJ2-3, with 9 bases matching TRBD2. Germline V gene data show CDR1 as SGHAT and CDR2 as FQDESV (reference sequence). V trimming: 6 bases; J trimming: 2 bases; junction bases outside the gene matches: 9. The CDR3 consists of 16 residues. The CDR3 protein is CASSLRLAAFTDTQYF. For the CDR3, the DNA is TGTGCCAGCAGTCTCCGACTAGCGGCGTTCACAGATACGCAGTATTTT.

A few counts support this clonotype. This chain connects TRBV12-3 or TRBV12-4 to TRBJ1-5, with 7 bases identical to TRBD1. The V segment lost 9 bases and the J segment 3 bases; nucleotides outside the gene matches: 5. This CDR3 is built from 13 residues. The CDR3 protein is CARQGTDNQPQHF. CDR3 sequence (DNA): TGTGCCAGACAGGGGACGGACAATCAGCCCCAGCATTTT.

This chain uses TRBV2 with TRBJ1-2, with 8 bases lining up with TRBD1. CDR3 length: 15 residues. After removal of 1 base from V and 4 bases from J, the junction contained 5 bases not matched to a gene. CDR1 is SNHLY, CDR2 FYNNEI, per germline. The CDR3 region is CASSEESGGGYGYTF. The CDR3 coding sequence is TGTGCCAGCAGTGAAGAGTCAGGGGGCGGCTATGGCTACACCTTC. The whole variable domain, filled in from reference TRBV2 and TRBJ1-2, reads EPEVTQTPSHQVTQMGQEVILRCVPISNHLYFYWYRQILGQKVEFLVSFYNNEISEKSEIFDDQFSVERPDGSNFTLKIRSTKLEDSAMYFCASSEESGGGYGYTFGSGTRLTVV.